This T cell receptor (beta chain) comes out of a study of beta chain features in type 1 diabetes. Sorting gave populations that all exceeded 98% purity. CDR3 length: 13 residues. CDR1 and CDR2 from the germline V gene are PRHDT and FYEKMQ (reference sequence). V lost 3 bases and J 9 bases, leaving 12 bases between the germline ends. TCRB transcripts that were expressed got sequenced, as all of the isolated RNA had been reverse transcribed. The average output of naive, central memory and regulatory T cell samples was approximately 3.6 million reads. Sequenced by immunoSEQ multiplex PCR; TCRdb stores in-frame clones only, minus some. The data show 450,000 to 550,000 clones, with about 32% seen just once and roughly 0.066% held by the top ten.

The specimen was naive CD4+ T cells from blood. The chain employs TRBV13 and TRBJ1-5; D perhaps matches TRBD1 (5 bases). This sequence originates from a man aged 18 to 35 in good health. This chain's CDR3 is CASSLRGDGPQHF. The CDR3 coding sequence is TGTGCCAGCAGCTTGAGGGGCGATGGGCCCCAGCATTTT.